The 16 T cell receptor beta chains reported below all come from one sample, sequenced in a study of blood T cell repertoires in COVID-19. The assay was immunoSEQ multiplex PCR, and TCRdb's table has in-frame clones only and misses some. The table has more than 85,000 clones, approximately 85% seen once. Sequencing input: peripheral blood. The receptors derive from a man aged 35-49 years with active or convalescent COVID-19.

The rearrangement joins TRBV3-1 (or the pseudogene TRBV3-2) to TRBJ1-2; weak D call: TRBD1 (6 bases). The CDR3 sequence is 13 residues long. Germline V CDR1 and CDR2: LGHDT, YNNKEL (reference sequence). Trimming left V 4 bases short and J 4 bases short, with 10 bases between. CDR3 sequence reads: CASSPRQAYGYTF. The CDR3 region has the DNA TGTGCCAGCAGCCCTAGACAGGCCTATGGCTACACCTTC.

The chain is built from TRBV6-5 and TRBJ2-2, with a possible D match to TRBD1 (7 bases). This CDR3 spans 16 amino acids. V was trimmed by 0 bases and J by 10 bases, leaving 18 bases between them. Germline CDR1 reads MNHEY; CDR2 reads SVGAGI. The CDR3 DNA reads TGTGCCAGCAGTTACTCGGCGGCAGGGGGAGGCGAGGAGCTGTTTTTT. Its protein is CASSYSAAGGGEELFF.

The rearrangement links TRBV2 to TRBJ2-7; no clear D. Between the trimmed V and J ends, which lost 6 bases and 3 bases, there was a span of 6 bases. This CDR3 region has 11 residues. CDR1 is SNHLY and CDR2 is FYNNEI in the germline V gene. DNA for the CDR3: TGTGCCAGCAGGTCCGGCTACGAGCAGTACTTC. Translated, it gives CASRSGYEQYF.

By proportion, this clone is medium-sized. The genes are TRBV30 and TRBJ1-5; D gene uncertain. The CDR3 is 14 residues long. Looked up from germline, CDR1 is GTSNPN and CDR2 is SVGIG (reference sequence). The V end lost 0 bases, the J end lost 2 bases, and 8 bases lay between the germline ends. The DNA for the CDR3 is TGTGCCTGGAGTGTGCCCGGGGGCAATCAGCCCCAGCATTTT. It codes for CAWSVPGGNQPQHF.

In DNA form, the CDR3 reads TGTGCCAGCTCTGGGACAGGTCTCTACGAGCAGTACTTC. Amino acid sequence: CASSGTGLYEQYF. V gene TRBV12-3 or TRBV12-4 combines with J gene TRBJ2-7, with 8 bases lining up with TRBD1. J gave up 3 bases and V 8 bases, and 6 bases lay outside the gene matches. This CDR3 spans 13 amino acids.

The CDR3 sequence: CASSMGDRGHTEAFF. The CDR3 DNA is TGTGCCAGTAGTATGGGGGACAGGGGGCACACTGAAGCTTTCTTT. V and J are TRBV19 and TRBJ1-1, with 12 bases aligning to TRBD1. The trim removed 3 bases at V and 3 bases at J, leaving 2 bases unmatched. This CDR3 comprises 15 residues. The V gene's germline CDR1 is LNHDA and CDR2 SQIVND (reference sequence).

The chain carries TRBV5-1 and TRBJ2-2; 12 positions agree with TRBD1. V shed 5 bases, J shed 6 bases, and the junction held 5 bases outside the gene matches. There are 15 residues in the CDR3. Germline V CDR1 and CDR2: SGHRS, YFSETQ. CDR3 amino acids: CASSRDRGLSGELFF. The DNA of the CDR3 is TGCGCCAGCAGTCGGGACAGGGGGCTATCCGGGGAGCTGTTTTTT.

The chain joins TRBV21-1 to TRBJ2-2; TRBD1 reflects the table's D call only, with no check against the DNA. TRBV21-1 is a pseudogene. This CDR3 is 17 amino acids long. This CDR3 is CASSKGAGGLDTGELFF. CDR3 nucleotides: TGTGCCAGCAGCAAAGGGGCAGGGGGGCTAGACACCGGGGAGCTGTTTTTT.

The chain joins TRBV11-2 to TRBJ2-7; 7 bases fit TRBD1. This CDR3 is built from 15 residues. Losses at the gene ends were 0 bases for V and 8 bases for J; bases not matched to a gene: 10. Germline V CDR1 and CDR2: SGHAT, FQNNGV. The CDR3 sequence: CASSLDPNTRGKQYF. In DNA form, the CDR3 reads TGTGCCAGCAGCTTAGATCCTAATACCAGGGGGAAGCAGTACTTC.

The V gene is TRBV9, the J gene TRBJ1-2; maybe TRBD1 (6 bases). The V end was cut by 1 base, the J end by 3 bases, with 10 bases between. Germline CDR1 is SGDLS and CDR2 is YYNGEE. This CDR3 spans 14 amino acids. The CDR3 nucleotides are TGTGCCAGCAGCGTAAGGGGGTCAGACTATGGCTACACCTTC. It yields the protein CASSVRGSDYGYTF.

V gene TRBV7-2 combines with J gene TRBJ1-1; 8 bases agree with TRBD1. The ends lost 5 bases at V and 5 bases at J; junction bases unmatched: 10. This CDR3 is 15 amino acids long. Germline V gives CDR1 SGHTA, CDR2 FQGNSA. CDR3 bases: TGTGCCAGCAGCCTACAGACAGGGGTAGGGACTGAAGCTTTCTTT. Translating it yields CASSLQTGVGTEAFF.

The rearrangement links TRBV18 to TRBJ1-2, with a weak D call TRBD1 (5 bases). Trimming removed 3 bases from V and 4 bases from J, with 15 bases in between. Germline V lookup: CDR1 KGHSH, CDR2 LQKENI. The CDR3 extends over 15 amino acids. The CDR3 here is CASSPQRYGGYGYTF. Here the CDR3 DNA reads TGTGCCAGCTCACCCCAGCGCTACGGGGGCTATGGCTACACCTTC.

The rearrangement joins TRBV20-1 to TRBJ2-6; a possible D gene is TRBD2 (5 bases). The germline V and J ends were trimmed by 3 bases and 4 bases, with 19 bases remaining between them. Germline loops: CDR1 DFQATT, CDR2 SNEGSKA (reference sequence). The CDR3 contains 17 residues. The CDR3 sequence: CSASASLAPQGANVLTF. The CDR3 DNA sequence: TGCAGTGCTAGTGCCAGCCTAGCCCCCCAGGGGGCCAACGTCCTGACTTTC.

The chain has TRBV2 and TRBJ1-1, with D unclear. V lost 4 bases to trimming and J lost 5 bases, with 23 bases between them. This CDR3 region has 17 residues. Germline values: CDR1 SNHLY, CDR2 FYNNEI. CDR3 loop: CASSGTPGPPGGTEAFF. CDR3 DNA sequence: TGTGCCAGCAGTGGGACTCCCGGACCCCCGGGTGGGACTGAAGCTTTCTTT.

This rearrangement joins TRBV19 to TRBJ2-1, with 8 positions matching TRBD2. Germline V gives CDR1 LNHDA, CDR2 SQIVND (reference sequence). The junction had 3 bases not matched to a gene; V was cut back by 3 bases and J by 2 bases. This CDR3 has 15 amino acids. The CDR3 protein is CASSITSGTYNEQFF. For the CDR3, the DNA is TGTGCCAGTAGTATTACTAGCGGCACCTACAATGAGCAGTTCTTC.

This clone has more than one count but fewer than ten. The chain couples TRBV7-2 to TRBJ2-1; 7 nucleotides match TRBD2. V gave up 6 bases and J gave up 1 base; unmatched junction bases: 6. Germline-derived CDR1 and CDR2 are SGHTA and FQGNSA. The CDR3 has 15 residues. Here the CDR3 reads CASSSSSGSYNEQFF. As DNA, the CDR3 is TGTGCCAGCAGTTCTTCTAGCGGTTCCTACAATGAGCAGTTCTTC.